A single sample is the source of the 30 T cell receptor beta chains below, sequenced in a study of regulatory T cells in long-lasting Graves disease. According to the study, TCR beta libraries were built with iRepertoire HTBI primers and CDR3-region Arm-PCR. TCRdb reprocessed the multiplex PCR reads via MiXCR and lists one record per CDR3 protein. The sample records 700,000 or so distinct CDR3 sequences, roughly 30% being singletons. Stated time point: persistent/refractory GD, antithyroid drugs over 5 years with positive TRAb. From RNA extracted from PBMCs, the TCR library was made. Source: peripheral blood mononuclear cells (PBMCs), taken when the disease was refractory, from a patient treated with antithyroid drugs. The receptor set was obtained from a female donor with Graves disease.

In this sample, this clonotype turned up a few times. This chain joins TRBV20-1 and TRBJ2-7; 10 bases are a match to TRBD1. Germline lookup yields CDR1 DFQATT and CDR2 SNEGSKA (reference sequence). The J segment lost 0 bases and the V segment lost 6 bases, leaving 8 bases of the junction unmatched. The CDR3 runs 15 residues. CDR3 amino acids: CSAFTGQGSSYEQYF. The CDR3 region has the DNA TGCAGTGCCTTTACGGGACAGGGGAGCTCCTACGAGCAGTACTTC.

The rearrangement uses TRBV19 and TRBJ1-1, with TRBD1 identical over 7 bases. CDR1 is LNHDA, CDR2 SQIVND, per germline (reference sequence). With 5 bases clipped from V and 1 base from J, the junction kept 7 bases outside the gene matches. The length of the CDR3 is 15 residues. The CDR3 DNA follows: TGTGCCAGTAGTGCCCGGACAGGTAGGAACACTGAAGCTTTCTTT. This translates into CASSARTGRNTEAFF.

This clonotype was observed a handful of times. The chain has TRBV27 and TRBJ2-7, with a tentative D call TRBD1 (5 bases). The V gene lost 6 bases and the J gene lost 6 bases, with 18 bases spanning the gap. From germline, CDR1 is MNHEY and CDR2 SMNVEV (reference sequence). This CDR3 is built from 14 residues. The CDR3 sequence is CASRWGRQTGEQYF. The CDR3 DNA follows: TGTGCCAGCAGATGGGGCAGACAGACGGGCGAGCAGTACTTC.

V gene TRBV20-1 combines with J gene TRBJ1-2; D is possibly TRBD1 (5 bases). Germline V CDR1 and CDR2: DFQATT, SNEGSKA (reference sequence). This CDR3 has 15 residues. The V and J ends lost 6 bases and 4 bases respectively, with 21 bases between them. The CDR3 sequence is CSASLGQGFGYGYTF. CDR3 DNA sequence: TGCAGTGCCTCATTGGGGCAGGGTTTTGGCTATGGCTACACCTTC.

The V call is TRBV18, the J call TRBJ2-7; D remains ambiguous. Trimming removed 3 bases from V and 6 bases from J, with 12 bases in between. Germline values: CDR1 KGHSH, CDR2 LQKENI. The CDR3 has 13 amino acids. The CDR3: CASSPLDGAEQYF. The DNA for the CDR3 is TGTGCCAGCTCACCCCTCGACGGCGCCGAGCAGTACTTC.

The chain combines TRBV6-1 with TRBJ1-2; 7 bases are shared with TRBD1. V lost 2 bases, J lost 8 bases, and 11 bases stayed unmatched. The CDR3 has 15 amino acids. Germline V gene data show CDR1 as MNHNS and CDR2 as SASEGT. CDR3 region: CASSETGTVPFGYTF. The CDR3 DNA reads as TGTGCCAGCAGTGAAACCGGGACAGTCCCCTTCGGCTACACCTTC.

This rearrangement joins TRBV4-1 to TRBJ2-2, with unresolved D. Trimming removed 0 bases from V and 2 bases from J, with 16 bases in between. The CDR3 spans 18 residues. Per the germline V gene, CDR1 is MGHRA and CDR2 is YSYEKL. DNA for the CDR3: TGCGCCAGCAGCCAAGATACAACTGGCTCTTTTAACACCGGGGAGCTGTTTTTT. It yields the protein CASSQDTTGSFNTGELFF.

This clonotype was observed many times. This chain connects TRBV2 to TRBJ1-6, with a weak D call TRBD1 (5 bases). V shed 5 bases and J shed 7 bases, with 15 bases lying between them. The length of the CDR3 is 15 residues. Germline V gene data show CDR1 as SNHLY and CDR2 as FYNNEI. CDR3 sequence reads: CASSRASGQNSPLHF. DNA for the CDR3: TGTGCCAGCAGTCGGGCTTCGGGGCAAAATTCACCCCTCCACTTT. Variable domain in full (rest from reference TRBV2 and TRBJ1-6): EPEVTQTPSHQVTQMGQEVILRCVPISNHLYFYWYRQILGQKVEFLVSFYNNEISEKSEIFDDQFSVERPDGSNFTLKIRSTKLEDSAMYFCASSRASGQNSPLHFGNGTRLTVT.

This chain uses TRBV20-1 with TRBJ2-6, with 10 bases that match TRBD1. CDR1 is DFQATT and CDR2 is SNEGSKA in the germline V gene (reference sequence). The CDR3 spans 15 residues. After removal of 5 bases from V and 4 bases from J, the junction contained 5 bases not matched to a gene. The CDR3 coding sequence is TGCAGTGCTGTGGGACAGGGGACCGGGGCCAACGTCCTGACTTTC. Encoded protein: CSAVGQGTGANVLTF.

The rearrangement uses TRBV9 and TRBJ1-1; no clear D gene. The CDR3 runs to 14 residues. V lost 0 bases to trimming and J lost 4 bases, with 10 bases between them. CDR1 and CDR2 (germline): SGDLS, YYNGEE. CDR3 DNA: TGTGCCAGCAGCGTAGCTGGGGTAAGCACTGAAGCTTTCTTT. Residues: CASSVAGVSTEAFF.

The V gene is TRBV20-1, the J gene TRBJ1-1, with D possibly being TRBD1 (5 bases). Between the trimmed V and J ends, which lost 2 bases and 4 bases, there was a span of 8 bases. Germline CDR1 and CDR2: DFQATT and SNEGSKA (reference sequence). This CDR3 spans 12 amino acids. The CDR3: CSARPDSTEAFF. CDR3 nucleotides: TGCAGTGCTAGACCCGACAGCACTGAAGCTTTCTTT.

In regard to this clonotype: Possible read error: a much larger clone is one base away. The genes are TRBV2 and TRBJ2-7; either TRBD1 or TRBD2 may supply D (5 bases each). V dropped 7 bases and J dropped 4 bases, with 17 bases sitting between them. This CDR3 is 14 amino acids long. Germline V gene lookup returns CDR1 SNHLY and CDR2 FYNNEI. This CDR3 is CASTTGPGTYEQYF. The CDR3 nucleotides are TGTGCCAGCACTACGGGACCAGGGACGTACGAGCAGTACTTC.

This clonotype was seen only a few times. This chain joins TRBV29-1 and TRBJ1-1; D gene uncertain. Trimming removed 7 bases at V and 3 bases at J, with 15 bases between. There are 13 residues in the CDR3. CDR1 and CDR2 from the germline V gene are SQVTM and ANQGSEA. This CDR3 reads CSAKFLKDTEAFF. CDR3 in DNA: TGCAGCGCCAAGTTCTTGAAGGACACTGAAGCTTTCTTT.

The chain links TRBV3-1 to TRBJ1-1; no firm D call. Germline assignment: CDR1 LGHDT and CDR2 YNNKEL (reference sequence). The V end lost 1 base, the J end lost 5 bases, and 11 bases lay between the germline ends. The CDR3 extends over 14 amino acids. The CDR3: CASSQVVAGTEAFF. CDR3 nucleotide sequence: TGTGCCAGCAGCCAAGTGGTGGCAGGAACTGAAGCTTTCTTT.

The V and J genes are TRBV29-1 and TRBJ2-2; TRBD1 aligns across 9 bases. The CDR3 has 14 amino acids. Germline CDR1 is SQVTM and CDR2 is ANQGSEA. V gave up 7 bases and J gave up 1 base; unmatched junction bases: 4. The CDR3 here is CSAWTGENTGELFF. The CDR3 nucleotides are TGCAGCGCTTGGACAGGGGAGAACACCGGGGAGCTGTTTTTT.

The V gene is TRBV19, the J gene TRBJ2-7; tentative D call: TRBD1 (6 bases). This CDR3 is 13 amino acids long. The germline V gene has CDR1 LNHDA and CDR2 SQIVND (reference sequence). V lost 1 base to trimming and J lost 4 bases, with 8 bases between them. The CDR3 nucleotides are TGTGCCAGTAGTATAGTCGGACAGTACGAGCAGTACTTC. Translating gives CASSIVGQYEQYF. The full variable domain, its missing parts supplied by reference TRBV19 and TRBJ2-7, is DGGITQSPKYLFRKEGQNVTLSCEQNLNHDAMYWYRQDPGQGLRLIYYSQIVNDFQKGDIAEGYSVSREKKESFPLTVTSAQKNPTAFYLCASSIVGQYEQYFGPGTRLTVT.

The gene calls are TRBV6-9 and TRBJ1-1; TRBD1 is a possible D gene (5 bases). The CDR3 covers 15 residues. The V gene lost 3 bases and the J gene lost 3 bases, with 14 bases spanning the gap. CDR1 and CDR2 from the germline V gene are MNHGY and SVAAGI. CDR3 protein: CASSYRGSRYTEAFF. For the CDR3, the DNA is TGTGCCAGCAGTTACCGGGGGTCGAGGTACACTGAAGCTTTCTTT.

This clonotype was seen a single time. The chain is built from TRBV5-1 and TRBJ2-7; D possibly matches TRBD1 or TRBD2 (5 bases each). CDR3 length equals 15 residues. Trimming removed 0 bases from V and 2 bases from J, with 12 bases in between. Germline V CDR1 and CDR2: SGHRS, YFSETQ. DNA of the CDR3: TGCGCCAGCAGCTTGGTCGGGGACCGAACCTACGAGCAGTACTTC. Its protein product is CASSLVGDRTYEQYF.

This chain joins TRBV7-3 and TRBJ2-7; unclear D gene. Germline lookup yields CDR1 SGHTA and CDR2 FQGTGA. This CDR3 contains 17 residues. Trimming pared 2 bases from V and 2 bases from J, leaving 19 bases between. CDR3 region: CASSLVPWVSGAYEQYF. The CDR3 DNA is TGTGCCAGCAGCTTAGTACCATGGGTTAGTGGAGCCTACGAGCAGTACTTC.

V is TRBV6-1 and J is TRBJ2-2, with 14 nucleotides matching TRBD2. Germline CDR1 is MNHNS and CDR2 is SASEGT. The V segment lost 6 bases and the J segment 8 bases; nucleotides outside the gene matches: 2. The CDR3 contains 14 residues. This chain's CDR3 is CASRGLAGVGELFF. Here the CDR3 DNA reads TGTGCCAGCAGGGGACTAGCGGGAGTAGGGGAGCTGTTTTTT.

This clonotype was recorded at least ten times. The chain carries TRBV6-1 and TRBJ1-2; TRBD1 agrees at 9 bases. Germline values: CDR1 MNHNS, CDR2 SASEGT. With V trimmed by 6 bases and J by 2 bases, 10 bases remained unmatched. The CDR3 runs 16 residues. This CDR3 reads CASSSARTGVNYGYTF. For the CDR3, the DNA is TGTGCCAGCAGCTCGGCTCGGACAGGGGTAAACTATGGCTACACCTTC.

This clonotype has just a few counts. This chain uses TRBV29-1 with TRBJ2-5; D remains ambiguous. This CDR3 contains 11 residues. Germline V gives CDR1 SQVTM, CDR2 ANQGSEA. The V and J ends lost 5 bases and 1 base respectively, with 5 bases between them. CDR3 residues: CSVTVQETQYF. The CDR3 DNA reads TGCAGCGTTACAGTCCAAGAGACCCAGTACTTC.

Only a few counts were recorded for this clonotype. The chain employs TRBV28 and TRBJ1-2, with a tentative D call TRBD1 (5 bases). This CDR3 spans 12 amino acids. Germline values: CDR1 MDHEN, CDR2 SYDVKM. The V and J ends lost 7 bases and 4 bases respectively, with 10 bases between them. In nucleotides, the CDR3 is TGTGCCAGCACCCAGGGTGGCTATGGCTACACCTTC. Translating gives CASTQGGYGYTF.

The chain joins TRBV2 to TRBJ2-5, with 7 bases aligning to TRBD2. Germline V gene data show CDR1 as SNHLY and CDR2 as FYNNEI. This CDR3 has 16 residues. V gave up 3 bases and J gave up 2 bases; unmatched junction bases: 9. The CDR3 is CASSDPWEGRQETQYF. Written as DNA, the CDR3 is TGTGCCAGCAGTGACCCCTGGGAGGGAAGGCAAGAGACCCAGTACTTC.

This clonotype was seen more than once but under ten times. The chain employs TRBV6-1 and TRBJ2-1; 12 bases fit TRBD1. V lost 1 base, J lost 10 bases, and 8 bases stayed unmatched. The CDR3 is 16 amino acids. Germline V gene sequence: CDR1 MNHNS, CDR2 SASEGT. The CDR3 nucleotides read TGTGCCAGCAGTGAAGTATTGGGACAGGGGGCGGGAGAGCAGTTCTTC. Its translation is CASSEVLGQGAGEQFF.

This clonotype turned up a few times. In DNA, the CDR3 is TGCGCCAGCAGCTTAGGCAATGGGGAGCTGTTTTTT. This gives the protein CASSLGNGELFF. The genes are TRBV5-1 and TRBJ2-2; D is ambiguous. V lost 2 bases to trimming and J lost 8 bases, with 7 bases between them. Germline V gene sequence: CDR1 SGHRS, CDR2 YFSETQ. The CDR3 is 12 residues long. The variable domain in full, with the rest retrieved from reference TRBV5-1 and TRBJ2-2, is KAGVTQTPRYLIKTRGQQVTLSCSPISGHRSVSWYQQTPGQGLQFLFEYFSETQRNKGNFPGRFSGRQFSNSRSEMNVSTLELGDSALYLCASSLGNGELFFGEGSRLTVL.

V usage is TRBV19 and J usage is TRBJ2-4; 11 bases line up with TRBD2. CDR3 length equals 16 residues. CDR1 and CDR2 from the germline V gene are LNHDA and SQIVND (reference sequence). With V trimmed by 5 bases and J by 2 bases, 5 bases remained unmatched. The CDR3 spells CASSPLAGGTKNIQYF. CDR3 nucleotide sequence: TGTGCCAGTAGTCCTTTAGCGGGAGGGACCAAAAACATTCAGTACTTC.

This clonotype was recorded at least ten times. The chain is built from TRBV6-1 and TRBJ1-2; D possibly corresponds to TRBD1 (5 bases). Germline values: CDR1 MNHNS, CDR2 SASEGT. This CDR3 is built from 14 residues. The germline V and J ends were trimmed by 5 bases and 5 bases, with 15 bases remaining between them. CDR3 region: CASSPQGSRYGYTF. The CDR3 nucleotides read TGTGCCAGCAGTCCCCAGGGCTCACGATATGGCTACACCTTC.

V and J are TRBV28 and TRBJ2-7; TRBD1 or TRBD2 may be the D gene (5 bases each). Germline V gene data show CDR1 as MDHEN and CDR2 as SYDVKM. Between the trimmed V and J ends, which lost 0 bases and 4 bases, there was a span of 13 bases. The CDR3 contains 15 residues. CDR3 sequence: CASSLCTGTAYEQYF. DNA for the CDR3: TGTGCCAGCAGTTTATGCACCGGGACCGCGTACGAGCAGTACTTC. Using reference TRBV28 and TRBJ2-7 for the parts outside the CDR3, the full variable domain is DVKVTQSSRYLVKRTGEKVFLECVQDMDHENMFWYRQDPGLGLRLIYFSYDVKMKEKGDIPEGYSVSREKKERFSLILESASTNQTSMYLCASSLCTGTAYEQYFGPGTRLTVT.

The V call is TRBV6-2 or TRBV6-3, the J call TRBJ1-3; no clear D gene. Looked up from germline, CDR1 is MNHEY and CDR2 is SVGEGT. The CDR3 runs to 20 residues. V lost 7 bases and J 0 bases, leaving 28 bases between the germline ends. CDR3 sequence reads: CASTPGRLFARTSSGNTIYF. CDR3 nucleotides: TGTGCCAGCACCCCGGGTCGTCTGTTCGCCCGCACCTCCTCTGGAAACACCATATATTTT.